This T cell receptor beta chain was identified during a study of vaccination effects on CD4 cells after COVID-19. This clone showed up just a few times. Its antigen is not known. The table came from immunoSEQ multiplex PCR; TCRdb's copy has only in-frame clones and leaves some out. The sample yields more than 20,000 clones, 69% seen once. Germline CDR1 MNHEY, CDR2 SVGAGI. The CDR3 is 13 amino acids. Trimming pared 7 bases from V and 3 bases from J, leaving 13 bases between. Peptide-pool stimulation followed by sequencing identified expanded antigen-specific CD4+ clonotypes in the ViraFEST assay. It was after nine to eleven days of culture that CD4+ T cells were isolated. PCR showed that the person got SARS-CoV-2 infection at some point between March and December 2020.

The gene calls are TRBV6-5 and TRBJ2-7; D not resolved. The receptor comes from a human donor who had a prior SARS-CoV-2 infection. The input for sequencing was CD4+ T cells from PBMCs cultured with SARS-CoV-2 spike peptides, taken before COVID-19 vaccination. CDR3 sequence: CASNLGIHYEQYF. The CDR3, as DNA: TGTGCCAGCAATCTTGGTATCCACTACGAGCAGTACTTC.